Listed here are 27 T cell receptor beta chains from one sample, sequenced in a study of blood T cell repertoires in COVID-19. Assay: immunoSEQ multiplex PCR; the TCRdb copy retains only in-frame clones and omits some. The table lists about 190,000 clones, around nine tenths of them singletons. The source material was peripheral blood. The source is a woman in her forties who had recovered from COVID-19.

The gene calls are TRBV2 and TRBJ2-7; tentatively, D is TRBD2 (5 bases). Per the germline V gene, CDR1 is SNHLY and CDR2 is FYNNEI. V lost 9 bases to trimming and J lost 2 bases, with 17 bases between them. This CDR3 spans 14 amino acids. The CDR3 DNA is TGTGCCAGTAGCATGCGGGCCAGGACCTACGAGCAGTACTTC. Residues: CASSMRARTYEQYF.

J is TRBJ1-1 and V is TRBV6-5; D remains unclear. The germline V gene encodes CDR1 MNHEY and CDR2 SVGAGI. The CDR3 runs to 11 residues. With 6 bases removed from V and 13 bases from J, the gap between germline ends came to 15 bases. The CDR3 DNA sequence: TGTGCCAGCAGAATTGACTCGAGGGTTTTCTTT. Translated: CASRIDSRVFF.

The rearrangement links TRBV19 to TRBJ2-7, with 12 bases fitting TRBD2. The CDR3 is made up of 17 amino acids. V was pared by 5 bases and J by 4 bases, with 12 bases of the junction left unmatched. Germline V gene data show CDR1 as LNHDA and CDR2 as SQIVND (reference sequence). The CDR3 region is CASSLGLAGWGRYEQYF. The CDR3 coding sequence is TGTGCCAGTAGTCTCGGACTAGCGGGATGGGGCAGGTACGAGCAGTACTTC.

The rearrangement uses TRBV24-1 and TRBJ2-3, with D possibly being TRBD2 (6 bases). This CDR3 comprises 17 residues. Trimming pared 5 bases from V and 0 bases from J, leaving 17 bases between. Germline V gene data show CDR1 as KGHDR and CDR2 as SFDVKD. This CDR3 is CATSGPSRGMSTDTQYF. The CDR3 DNA sequence: TGTGCCACCAGTGGTCCAAGCCGGGGGATGAGCACAGATACGCAGTATTTT.

This rearrangement joins TRBV28 to TRBJ2-3; D gene uncertain. The CDR3 runs 15 residues. Germline V lookup: CDR1 MDHEN, CDR2 SYDVKM. The germline V and J ends were trimmed by 1 base and 3 bases, with 11 bases remaining between them. The CDR3 DNA is TGTGCCAGCAGTTTATCACAACACCTTACAGATACGCAGTATTTT. Its protein product is CASSLSQHLTDTQYF.

The V gene is TRBV30, the J gene TRBJ2-3; D unresolved. The CDR3 has 14 residues. V gave up 3 bases and J gave up 2 bases, with 12 bases separating them. Germline V gene sequence: CDR1 GTSNPN, CDR2 SVGIG (reference sequence). The CDR3 DNA sequence: TGTGCCTGGAGGCTGCTAGTCTCCACAGATACGCAGTATTTT. Amino acid sequence: CAWRLLVSTDTQYF.

V gene TRBV6-2 or TRBV6-3 combines with J gene TRBJ1-5; 7 bases map to TRBD1. V gave up 6 bases and J gave up 0 bases; unmatched junction bases: 5. Germline CDR1 is MNHEY and CDR2 is SVGEGT. The CDR3 totals 15 residues. The CDR3, as DNA: TGTGCCAGCAGCAAGGGACAGAATAGCAATCAGCCCCAGCATTTT. Its translation: CASSKGQNSNQPQHF.

This chain connects TRBV5-1 to TRBJ2-3, with a weak D call TRBD1 (6 bases). This CDR3 is 15 amino acids long. CDR1 SGHRS and CDR2 YFSETQ come from the germline V gene. V lost 4 bases, J lost 2 bases, and 14 bases lay in between. CDR3 coding DNA: TGCGCCAGCAGCACAGGGACGGCTGTCACAGATACGCAGTATTTT. Protein product: CASSTGTAVTDTQYF.

The genes are TRBV10-3 and TRBJ2-3, with D unclear. The CDR3 is 13 amino acids. Germline V gives CDR1 ENHRY, CDR2 SYGVKD. V was trimmed by 10 bases and J by 1 base, leaving 12 bases between them. CDR3 residues: CATNNGGTDTQYF. CDR3 bases: TGTGCCACCAACAATGGTGGCACAGATACGCAGTATTTT.

CDR3 in amino acids: CASSLKGALSGGELFF. CDR3 nucleotides: TGTGCCAGCAGCTTAAAGGGGGCCCTCAGTGGCGGGGAGCTGTTTTTT. The chain couples TRBV7-9 to TRBJ2-2; 7 bases line up with TRBD1. V lost 2 bases to trimming and J lost 7 bases; unmatched junction nucleotides: 10. This CDR3 is built from 16 residues. The V gene's germline CDR1 is SEHNR and CDR2 FQNEAQ (reference sequence).

This chain links TRBV10-3 with TRBJ1-1; a possible D gene is TRBD1 (5 bases). V was trimmed by 0 bases and J by 4 bases, leaving 12 bases between them. This CDR3 spans 15 amino acids. CDR1 is ENHRY, CDR2 SYGVKD, per germline. The CDR3 DNA follows: TGTGCCATCAGTGAGTCTGGAAAAAGGGGCACTGAAGCTTTCTTT. Translating gives CAISESGKRGTEAFF.

In DNA form, the CDR3 reads TGCGCCAGCAGCCGGACTAGCGGAGGGTTGGAGACCCAGTACTTC. It specifies CASSRTSGGLETQYF. This chain links TRBV5-1 with TRBJ2-5, with 10 bases lining up with TRBD2. Germline trimming cut 4 bases from V and 5 bases from J; bases unmatched to any gene: 8. Per germline, CDR1 SGHRS and CDR2 YFSETQ. This CDR3 comprises 15 residues.

V gene TRBV29-1 combines with J gene TRBJ1-1; D might be TRBD1 (5 bases). This CDR3 comprises 12 residues. Per the germline V gene, CDR1 is SQVTM and CDR2 is ANQGSEA. Deletions cut 5 bases from V and 1 base from J, with 8 bases between. As DNA, the CDR3 is TGCAGCGTTTGTCAGGGGAACACTGAAGCTTTCTTT. Amino acids: CSVCQGNTEAFF.

In this sample, this clone turned up a few times. This chain's CDR3 is CASSTNRGRGNEQFF. The CDR3, as DNA: TGTGCCAGCAGTACCAACAGGGGTAGGGGAAATGAGCAGTTCTTC. The chain combines TRBV27 with TRBJ2-1; 7 nucleotides match TRBD1. J lost 7 bases, V lost 5 bases, and 11 bases had no gene match. The CDR3 contains 15 residues. Germline CDR1 MNHEY, CDR2 SMNVEV (reference sequence).

This clone is a singleton in its sample. V and J are TRBV6-5 and TRBJ2-7; D perhaps matches TRBD2 (6 bases). Trimming took 2 bases from V and 2 from J, leaving 10 bases between them. The CDR3 length is 14 residues. The germline CDR1 and CDR2 sequences are MNHEY and SVGAGI. The chain's CDR3 is CASSYRDLTYEQYF. Here the CDR3 DNA reads TGTGCCAGCAGTTACCGGGACTTAACCTACGAGCAGTACTTC.

V usage is TRBV4-3 and J usage is TRBJ2-3; D not resolved. The V end was cut by 0 bases, the J end by 2 bases, with 15 bases between. Germline CDR1 LGHNA, CDR2 YSLEER. CDR3 length: 17 amino acids. The CDR3 sequence: CASSQDMLAAITDTQYF. In nucleotides, the CDR3 is TGCGCCAGCAGCCAAGATATGTTGGCGGCGATCACAGATACGCAGTATTTT.

This chain joins TRBV6-6 and TRBJ2-1; 10 bases match TRBD1. CDR1 and CDR2 (germline): MNHNY, SVGAGI (reference sequence). Trimming took 5 bases from V and 6 from J; bases not matched to a gene: 4. The CDR3 sequence is 14 residues long. The CDR3 DNA sequence: TGTGCCAGCAGTAACCGGGACAGGGGCAATGAGCAGTTCTTC. Protein product: CASSNRDRGNEQFF.

The count of this clone is one. The rearrangement uses TRBV6-4 and TRBJ1-1; 9 bases map to TRBD1. This CDR3 region has 14 residues. Germline-derived CDR1 and CDR2 are MRHNA and SNTAGT. Trimming took 6 bases from V and 9 from J; bases not matched to a gene: 11. The CDR3 reads CASSESGQGYQAFF. The CDR3 region has the DNA TGTGCCAGCAGCGAGTCGGGACAGGGTTATCAAGCTTTCTTT.

The gene calls are TRBV28 and TRBJ2-6; D may be TRBD1 (6 bases). The CDR3 consists of 18 residues. Germline CDR1 and CDR2: MDHEN and SYDVKM. Trimming cost V 2 bases and J 0 bases, with 14 bases left between them. The CDR3 sequence: CASSLIFTGNSGANVLTF. CDR3 nucleotide sequence: TGTGCCAGCAGTTTAATCTTTACAGGGAACTCTGGGGCCAACGTCCTGACTTTC.

This chain links TRBV7-2 with TRBJ1-1, with 7 bases fitting TRBD1. Germline V lookup: CDR1 SGHTA, CDR2 FQGNSA. With 3 bases clipped from V and 6 bases from J, the junction kept 10 bases outside the gene matches. The CDR3 totals 15 residues. The CDR3 sequence: CASSLDPGTVAEAFF. The CDR3 DNA reads TGTGCCAGCAGCTTGGACCCGGGGACAGTAGCTGAAGCTTTCTTT.

The gene calls are TRBV28 and TRBJ1-2; D gene ambiguous. Germline V CDR1 and CDR2: MDHEN, SYDVKM. Trimming left V 3 bases short and J 8 bases short, with 13 bases between. The CDR3 is 13 residues long. CDR3 region: CASSFRPGVGYTF. CDR3 DNA: TGTGCCAGCAGTTTCCGTCCGGGAGTAGGCTACACCTTC.

The rearrangement links TRBV7-6 to TRBJ1-3; 10 bases are shared with TRBD1. The junction had 2 bases not matched to a gene; V was cut back by 4 bases and J by 2 bases. This CDR3 region has 15 residues. Germline CDR1 is SGHVS and CDR2 is FNYEAQ. CDR3 coding DNA: TGTGCCAGCAGCTCCGGGACAGGGGCTGGAAACACCATATATTTT. Its protein is CASSSGTGAGNTIYF.

The CDR3 DNA sequence: TGTGCCTGGAGTGTAACGACAGGGAGCAATCAGCCCCAGCATTTT. Translating gives CAWSVTTGSNQPQHF. This sequence joins TRBV30 and TRBJ1-5; the match to TRBD1 covers 7 bases. The CDR3 loop spans 15 amino acids. Germline V gene sequence: CDR1 GTSNPN, CDR2 SVGIG (reference sequence). The trim removed 0 bases at V and 1 base at J, leaving 3 bases unmatched.

This chain joins TRBV6-5 and TRBJ2-7, with TRBD1 matching over 8 bases. V was pared by 2 bases and J by 6 bases, with 12 bases of the junction left unmatched. The length of the CDR3 is 16 residues. Germline assignment: CDR1 MNHEY and CDR2 SVGAGI. CDR3 region: CASSYPAGTGGREQYF. The CDR3, as DNA: TGTGCCAGCAGTTACCCCGCCGGGACAGGAGGTCGCGAGCAGTACTTC.

The sample holds one count of this clone. J is TRBJ1-4 and V is TRBV12-3 or TRBV12-4, with 7 bases identical to TRBD1. V was clipped by 6 bases and J by 11 bases; unmatched bases: 9. The CDR3 spans 13 residues. For the CDR3, the DNA is TGTGCCAGCAGCCGAAACCAGGGGGAGAAACTGTTTTTT. The encoded protein is CASSRNQGEKLFF.

The chain joins TRBV29-1 to TRBJ2-5; tentative D call: TRBD1 (7 bases). The CDR3 sequence is 11 residues long. Per germline, CDR1 SQVTM and CDR2 ANQGSEA. V was trimmed by 4 bases and J by 9 bases, leaving 12 bases between them. For the CDR3, the DNA is TGCAGCGTTGGACAGGGCGGGGCCCAGTACTTC. Translated: CSVGQGGAQYF.

The CDR3 is CASGSPMGTAIRGLGYTF. CDR3 coding DNA: TGTGCTAGTGGTTCCCCCATGGGAACCGCTATCAGGGGGCTCGGCTACACCTTC. The chain is built from TRBV12-5 and TRBJ1-2; 8 bases fit TRBD1. The CDR3 covers 18 residues. Trimming cost V 4 bases and J 8 bases; bases outside gene matches: 21. The germline gives CDR1 LGHNT, CDR2 FRNRAP.